This record concerns one TCR beta chain sequence. Its binding antigen is unknown. This could be a read error, since a much larger clone is one nucleotide away. Interpreted using the paper, the time point label stands for: persistent/refractory GD, antithyroid drugs over 5 years with positive TRAb. For both TCR sequencing and RNA sequencing, RNA was extracted from PBMCs in TRIzol. The diagnosis of Graves' disease followed American Thyroid Association guidelines. Patients were recruited from an endocrinology department in Xi'an, China. Each patient gave about 8.1 milliliters of peripheral blood, collected in an EDTA anticoagulant tube. Ficoll Paque Plus density gradient separation was used to isolate PBMCs, and no further T cell sorting was done. An Agilent 2100 Bioanalyzer and agarose gel were used to assess RNA quality, and a NanoDrop 2000 was used to measure RNA concentration. The CDR3 runs 14 residues from the cysteine to the phenylalanine. CDR3 DNA only is kept here, 42 bases in frame from base 1. The CDR1 and CDR2 encoded by the germline V gene are SGDLS and YYNGEE.

This sample was taken from a study of regulatory T cells in long-lasting Graves disease (dated by TCRdb to the early 2020s). Background for the entire study: Persistent Graves' disease meant more than 5 years of antithyroid drug treatment with TSH receptor autoantibodies that stayed positive. Persistent Graves' disease patients were compared with newly diagnosed Graves' disease patients by peripheral blood TCR sequencing and RNA sequencing. The study took place in China and was registered as a clinical trial. A total of 33 samples were covered by TCR sequencing, comprising roughly 13 persistent and around 20 newly diagnosed Graves' disease patients. On average, persistent Graves' disease patients in the clinical cohort had been on antithyroid drugs for about 10 years. The study at large found these results: Preferential use of TRBV28, TRBJ1-2 and TRBJ2-5 was observed in persistent disease, whereas TRBV20-1 and TRBJ2-1 were favored in newly diagnosed disease. Only the TCR beta chain was sequenced and analyzed. Because the primary lesion, thyroid tissue, could not be accessed, the study looked at peripheral blood alone. The small sample size was acknowledged by the authors as a limitation that may reduce accuracy. Persistent Graves' disease patients showed lower TCR Shannon entropy and fewer highly expanded clones than newly diagnosed patients, suggesting clonal expansion. A larger number of public clonotypes was shared among persistent patients (fewer than 3,000) than among newly diagnosed patients (about 990).

Library preparation was by multiplex PCR. Sequencing was carried out with an Illumina HiSeq 4000. CDR3 regions were amplified by Arm-PCR with iRepertoire HTBI primers to construct TCR beta libraries. Before sequencing, the PCR products underwent gel purification. From the authors' description of their analysis: Gene usage analysis of CDR3 amino acid clonotypes used the approximately 62 TRBV and about 13 TRBJ segments found across samples. Filtered high-quality paired reads were merged into contigs using COPE and FqMerger. BLAST was used to align contigs to the IMGT TRBV, TRBD and TRBJ reference genes, and CDR3 was defined following IMGT. Any clonotype with a frequency above 0.1% was counted as a highly expanded clone. Shannon entropy served as the measure of repertoire diversity, while the Gini coefficient captured V-J evenness. Clonotypes shared by more than one individual were considered public. TCRdb took the public reads, trimmed them with fastp at Q25, ran MiXCR for clone calling and kept in-frame beta chains. Every entry covers one CDR3 protein and lists the most common genes and DNA from its rows. The V and J calls reflect TCRdb's pipeline rather than the authors' work. For this sample the table gives approximately 360,000 distinct CDR3 sequences, of which roughly 23% were detected only once. About 29% of the sample is held by the ten biggest clonotypes.

The source was peripheral blood mononuclear cells (PBMCs), collected when the disease was refractory, from a patient treated with antithyroid drugs. The source is a woman in her forties with Graves disease. Donor details come from another sample of the same person, matched by shared clones. This chain is built from TRBV9 and TRBJ2-2, with 9 middle bases fitting TRBD2. The nucleotide sequence is TGTGCCAGCAGTATAGCGGGAGACCCCGGGGAGCTGCTTTTT. Its translation reads: CASSIAGDPGELLF.